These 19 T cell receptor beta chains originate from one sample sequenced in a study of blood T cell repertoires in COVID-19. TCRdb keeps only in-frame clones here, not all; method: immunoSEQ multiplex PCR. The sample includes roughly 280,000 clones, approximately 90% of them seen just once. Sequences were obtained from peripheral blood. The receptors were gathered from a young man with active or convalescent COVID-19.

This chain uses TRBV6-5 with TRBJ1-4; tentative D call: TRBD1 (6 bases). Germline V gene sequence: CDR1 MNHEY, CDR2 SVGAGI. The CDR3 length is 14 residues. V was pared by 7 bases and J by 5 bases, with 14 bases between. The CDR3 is CASTRGGGNEKLFF. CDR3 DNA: TGTGCCAGCACCCGCGGTGGGGGCAATGAAAAACTGTTTTTT.

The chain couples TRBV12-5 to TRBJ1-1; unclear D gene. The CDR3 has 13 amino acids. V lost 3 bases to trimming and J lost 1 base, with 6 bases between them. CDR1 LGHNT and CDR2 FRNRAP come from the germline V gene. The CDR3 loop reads CASGLRWNTEAFF. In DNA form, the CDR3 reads TGTGCTAGTGGTTTACGGTGGAACACTGAAGCTTTCTTT. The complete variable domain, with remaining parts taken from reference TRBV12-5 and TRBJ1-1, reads DARVTQTPRHKVTEMGQEVTMRCQPILGHNTVFWYRQTMMQGLELLAYFRNRAPLDDSGMPKDRFSAEMPDATLATLKIQPSEPRDSAVYFCASGLRWNTEAFFGQGTRLTVV.

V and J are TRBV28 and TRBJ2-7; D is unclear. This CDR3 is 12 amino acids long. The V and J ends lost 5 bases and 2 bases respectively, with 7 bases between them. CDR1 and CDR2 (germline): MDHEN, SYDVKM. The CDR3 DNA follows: TGTGCCAGCAGTCTTGACACCTACGAGCAGTACTTC. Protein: CASSLDTYEQYF. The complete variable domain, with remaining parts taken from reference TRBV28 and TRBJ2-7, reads DVKVTQSSRYLVKRTGEKVFLECVQDMDHENMFWYRQDPGLGLRLIYFSYDVKMKEKGDIPEGYSVSREKKERFSLILESASTNQTSMYLCASSLDTYEQYFGPGTRLTVT.

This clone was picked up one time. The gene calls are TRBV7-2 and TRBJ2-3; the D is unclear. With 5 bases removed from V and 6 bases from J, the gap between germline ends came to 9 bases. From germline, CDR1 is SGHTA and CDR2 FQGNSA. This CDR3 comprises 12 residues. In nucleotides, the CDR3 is TGTGCCAGCAGCCGAGACTGGGATACGCAGTATTTT. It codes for CASSRDWDTQYF.

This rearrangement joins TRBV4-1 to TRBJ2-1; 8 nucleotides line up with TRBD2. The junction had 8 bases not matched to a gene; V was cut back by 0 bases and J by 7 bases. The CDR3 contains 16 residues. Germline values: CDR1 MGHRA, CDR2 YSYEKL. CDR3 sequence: CASSQDRGGRINEQFF. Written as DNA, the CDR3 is TGCGCCAGCAGCCAAGACCGGGGGGGCCGTATTAATGAGCAGTTCTTC.

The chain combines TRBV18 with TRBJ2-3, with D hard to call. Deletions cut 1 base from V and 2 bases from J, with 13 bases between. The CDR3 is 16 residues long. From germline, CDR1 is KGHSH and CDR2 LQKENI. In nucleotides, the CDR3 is TGTGCCAGCTCACCACTAAGTCCTGCGGACACAGATACGCAGTATTTT. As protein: CASSPLSPADTDTQYF.

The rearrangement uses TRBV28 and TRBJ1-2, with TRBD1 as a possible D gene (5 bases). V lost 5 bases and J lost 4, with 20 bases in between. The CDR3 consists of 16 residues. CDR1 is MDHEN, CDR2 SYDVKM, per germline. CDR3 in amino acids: CASSRSDSLDFYGYTF. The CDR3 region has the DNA TGTGCCAGCAGTCGATCAGACAGCCTAGACTTCTATGGCTACACCTTC.

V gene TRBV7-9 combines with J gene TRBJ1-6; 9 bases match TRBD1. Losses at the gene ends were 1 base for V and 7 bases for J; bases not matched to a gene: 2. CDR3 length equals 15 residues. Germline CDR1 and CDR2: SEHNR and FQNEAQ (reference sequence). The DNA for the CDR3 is TGTGCCAGCAGCTTAGGGACAGGGGTGAATTCACCCCTCCACTTT. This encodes CASSLGTGVNSPLHF.

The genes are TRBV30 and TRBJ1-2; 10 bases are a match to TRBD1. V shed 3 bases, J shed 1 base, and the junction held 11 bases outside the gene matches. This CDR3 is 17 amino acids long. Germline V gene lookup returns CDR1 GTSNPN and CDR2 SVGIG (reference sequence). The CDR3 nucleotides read TGTGCCTGGAGATACCGGGACAGGGGATTATTTAACTATGGCTACACCTTC. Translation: CAWRYRDRGLFNYGYTF.

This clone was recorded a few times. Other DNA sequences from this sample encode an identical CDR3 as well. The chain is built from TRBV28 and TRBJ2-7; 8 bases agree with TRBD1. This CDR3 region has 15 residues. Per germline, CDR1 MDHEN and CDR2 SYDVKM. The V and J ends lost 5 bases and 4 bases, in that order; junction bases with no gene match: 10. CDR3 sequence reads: CASSTPQGARYEQYF. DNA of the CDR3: TGTGCCAGCAGTACACCCCAGGGGGCGCGGTACGAGCAGTACTTC.

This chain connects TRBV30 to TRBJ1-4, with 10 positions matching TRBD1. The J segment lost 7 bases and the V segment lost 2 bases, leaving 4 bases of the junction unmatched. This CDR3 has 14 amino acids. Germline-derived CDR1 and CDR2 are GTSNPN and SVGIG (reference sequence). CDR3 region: CAWSQGQGGEKLFF. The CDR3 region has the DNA TGTGCCTGGAGTCAAGGACAGGGGGGTGAAAAACTGTTTTTT. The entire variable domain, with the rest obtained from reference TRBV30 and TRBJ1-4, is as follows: SQTIHQWPATLVQPVGSPLSLECTVEGTSNPNLYWYRQAAGRGLQLLFYSVGIGQISSEVPQNLSASRPQDRQFILSSKKLLLSDSGFYLCAWSQGQGGEKLFFGSGTQLSVL.

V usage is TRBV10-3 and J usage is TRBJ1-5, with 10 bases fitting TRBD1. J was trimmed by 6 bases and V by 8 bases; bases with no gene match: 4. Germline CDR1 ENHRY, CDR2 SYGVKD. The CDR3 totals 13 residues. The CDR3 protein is CAIGTGEGQPQHF. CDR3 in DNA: TGTGCCATCGGGACAGGGGAGGGTCAGCCCCAGCATTTT.

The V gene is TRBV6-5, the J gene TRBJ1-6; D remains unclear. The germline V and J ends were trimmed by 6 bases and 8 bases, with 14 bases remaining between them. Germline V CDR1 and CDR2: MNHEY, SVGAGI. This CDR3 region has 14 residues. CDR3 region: CASSHVSRDSPLHF. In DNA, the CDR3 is TGTGCCAGCAGCCACGTGTCGAGGGATTCACCCCTCCACTTT.

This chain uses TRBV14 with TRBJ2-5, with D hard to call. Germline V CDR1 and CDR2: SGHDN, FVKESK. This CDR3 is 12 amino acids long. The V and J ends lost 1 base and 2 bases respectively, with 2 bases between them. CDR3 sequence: CASSQVQETQYF. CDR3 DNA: TGTGCCAGCAGCCAAGTACAAGAGACCCAGTACTTC.

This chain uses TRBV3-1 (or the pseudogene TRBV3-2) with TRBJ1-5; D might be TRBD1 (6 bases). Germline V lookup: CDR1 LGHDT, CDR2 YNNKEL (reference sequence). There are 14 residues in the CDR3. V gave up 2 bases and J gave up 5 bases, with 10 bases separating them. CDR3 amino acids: CASSQKGGDQPQHF. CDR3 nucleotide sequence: TGTGCCAGCAGCCAAAAAGGGGGGGATCAGCCCCAGCATTTT.

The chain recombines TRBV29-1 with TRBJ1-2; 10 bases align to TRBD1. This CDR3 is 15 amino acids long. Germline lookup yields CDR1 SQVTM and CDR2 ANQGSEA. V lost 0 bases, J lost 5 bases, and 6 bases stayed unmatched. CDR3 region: CSVEDQRGQGYGYTF. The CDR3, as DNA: TGCAGCGTTGAAGATCAACGGGGACAGGGGTATGGCTACACCTTC.

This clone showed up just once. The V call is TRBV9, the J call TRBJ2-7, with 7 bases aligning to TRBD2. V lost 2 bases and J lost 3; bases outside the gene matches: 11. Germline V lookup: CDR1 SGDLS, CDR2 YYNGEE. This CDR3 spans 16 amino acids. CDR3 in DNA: TGTGCCAGCAGCGTTGGCGGGAGAGGAGTCGACTACGAGCAGTACTTC. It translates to CASSVGGRGVDYEQYF.

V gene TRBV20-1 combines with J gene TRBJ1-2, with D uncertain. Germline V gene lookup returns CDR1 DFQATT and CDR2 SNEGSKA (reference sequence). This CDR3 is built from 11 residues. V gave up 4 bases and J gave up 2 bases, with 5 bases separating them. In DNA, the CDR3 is TGCAGTGCTACAGCGAACTATGGCTACACCTTC. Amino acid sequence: CSATANYGYTF.

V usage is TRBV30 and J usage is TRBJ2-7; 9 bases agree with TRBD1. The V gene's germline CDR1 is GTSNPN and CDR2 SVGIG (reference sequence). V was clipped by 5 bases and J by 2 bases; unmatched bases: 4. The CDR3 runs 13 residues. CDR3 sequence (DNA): TGTGCCTGGGGGGGGACAGGGACCTACGAGCAGTACTTC. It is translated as CAWGGTGTYEQYF.